These 8 T cell receptor beta chains were sequenced from one sample in a study of blood T cell repertoires in COVID-19. The protocol was immunoSEQ multiplex PCR, while the TCRdb copy is restricted to in-frame clones and leaves out a portion. The table includes some 58,000 clones, around nine tenths detected once. The sequenced material came from peripheral blood. All receptors come from a man over 45 with acute or convalescent COVID-19.

This chain joins TRBV5-5 and TRBJ2-7; D is perhaps TRBD2 (5 bases). Germline CDR1 reads SGHKS; CDR2 reads YYEKEE (reference sequence). Trimming took off 1 base at V and 6 bases at J, with 11 bases between the two ends. The CDR3 is 13 amino acids. CDR3 residues: CASSLREAGEQYF. The CDR3 DNA sequence: TGTGCCAGCAGCTTGAGAGAGGCGGGCGAGCAGTACTTC.

This clone was recorded once. This sequence joins TRBV30 and TRBJ1-1; the match to TRBD1 covers 7 bases. CDR1 GTSNPN and CDR2 SVGIG come from the germline V gene (reference sequence). The CDR3 sequence is 13 residues long. J lost 10 bases, V lost 2 bases, and 10 bases had no gene match. DNA of the CDR3: TGTGCCTGGAGTTTTTCGGACAGGTCCGGAGCTTTCTTT. Protein sequence: CAWSFSDRSGAFF.

The chain recombines TRBV10-3 with TRBJ2-7; TRBD1 matches at 8 bases. CDR1 is ENHRY and CDR2 is SYGVKD in the germline V gene. After removal of 7 bases from V and 3 bases from J, the junction contained 5 bases not matched to a gene. The CDR3 contains 13 residues. This CDR3 reads CAINQGAFYEQYF. The DNA for the CDR3 is TGTGCCATCAATCAGGGGGCTTTCTACGAGCAGTACTTC.

The chain combines TRBV18 with TRBJ2-7; 11 positions agree with TRBD1. CDR3 length: 14 residues. From germline, CDR1 is KGHSH and CDR2 LQKENI. Trimming at V came to 6 bases and at J to 6 bases, leaving 7 bases not matched to a gene. The DNA for the CDR3 is TGTGCCAGCTCCGAGGGACAGGGGGGCTCCGAGCAGTACTTC. It yields the protein CASSEGQGGSEQYF. Complete variable domain (other parts from reference TRBV18 and TRBJ2-7): NAGVMQNPRHLVRRRGQEARLRCSPMKGHSHVYWYRQLPEEGLKFMVYLQKENIIDESGMPKERFSAEFPKEGPSILRIQQVVRGDSAAYFCASSEGQGGSEQYFGPGTRLTVT.

This clone was detected once. This chain joins TRBV7-2 and TRBJ1-1; D call uncertain. CDR3 length: 14 amino acids. The germline V gene has CDR1 SGHTA and CDR2 FQGNSA. The V and J ends lost 0 bases and 5 bases respectively, with 10 bases between them. CDR3 sequence: CASSLAMTSTEAFF. Here the CDR3 DNA reads TGTGCCAGCAGCTTAGCCATGACTTCGACTGAAGCTTTCTTT.

The V gene is TRBV19, the J gene TRBJ2-2, with a possible D match to TRBD2 (6 bases). The V end lost 1 base, the J end lost 6 bases, and 12 bases lay between the germline ends. Germline loops: CDR1 LNHDA, CDR2 SQIVND (reference sequence). The CDR3 is 15 residues long. The CDR3 nucleotides read TGTGCCAGTAGTATAGCCGAGACTAGATCCGGGGAGCTGTTTTTT. Protein product: CASSIAETRSGELFF.

CDR3 protein: CASRVQGAHNEQFF. CDR3 coding DNA: TGTGCCAGCAGGGTACAGGGGGCACACAATGAGCAGTTCTTC. The chain is built from TRBV21-1 and TRBJ2-1; the D call in the table, TRBD1, was not verified against the DNA. TRBV21-1 is described as a pseudogene. CDR3 length equals 14 residues.

The chain carries TRBV11-2 and TRBJ2-3, with 8 bases lining up with TRBD1. V shed 0 bases, J shed 5 bases, and the junction held 4 bases outside the gene matches. The CDR3 sequence is 15 residues long. Germline assignment: CDR1 SGHAT and CDR2 FQNNGV. CDR3 in amino acids: CASSLDPTGVDTQYF. CDR3 DNA: TGTGCCAGCAGCTTAGATCCGACAGGGGTAGATACGCAGTATTTT.